This T cell receptor (beta chain) was profiled in a study of cytomegalovirus exposure and HLA in healthy donors. General study findings and limits: Among TCR beta chains, those listed as cytomegalovirus-associated numbered around 180.

Produced via immunoSEQ multiplex PCR; TCRdb's table is partial and in-frame only. This sample has approximately 150,000 clones, with roughly nine tenths found just once. In the case of this clone: No antigen is known for it.

CDR3 length equals 12 residues. V was cut by 2 bases and J by 4 bases, with 6 bases left in between. Germline V gene lookup returns CDR1 SGHKS and CDR2 YYEKEE (reference sequence). Specimen: PBMCs. The receptor's source is a woman younger than 30 in good health and CMV-seropositive. The V call is TRBV5-5, the J call TRBJ1-1; D remains ambiguous. The CDR3 nucleotides read TGTGCCAGCAGCTTTGGCCCCACTGAAGCTTTCTTT. Protein: CASSFGPTEAFF.